What follows is one TCR beta chain and its context. The table came from immunoSEQ multiplex PCR; TCRdb's copy has only in-frame clones and leaves some out. The sample lists around 250,000 clones; about nine tenths were seen once. V lost 1 base and J lost 0, with 8 bases in between. This CDR3 is built from 15 residues. Germline-derived CDR1 and CDR2 are MGHRA and YSYEKL. This sample stems from a study of blood T cell repertoires in COVID-19. Grouping used clinical history reported by participants in a survey and questionnaire. Two consecutive negative NP/OP PCR tests, clearance, or resolved symptoms defined Cohort 3 recovery.

The sequence came from a man aged 18-30 years who had recovered from COVID-19. The J gene is TRBJ2-3, the V gene TRBV4-1; maybe TRBD2 (5 bases). The material sequenced was PBMCs or T cells enriched from blood (not recorded which). CDR3 coding DNA: TGCGCCAGCAGCCAAGTATGGGAGAGCACAGATACGCAGTATTTT. It encodes CASSQVWESTDTQYF.